Listed here are 17 T cell receptor beta chains from one sample, sequenced in a study of OX40 agonist ivuxolimab in advanced cancers. Library creation used the immunoSEQ multiplex PCR assay. TCRdb retrieved this table from immuneACCESS and kept in-frame rearrangements only. Not all clones are present; in checked studies, unresolved V genes account for under half, and no reason is known for the remainder. In all, the sample holds about 54,000 clones, and 80% to 95% of those were seen once. Clones ranked in the top ten supply around an eighth of the sample. Here the sequenced sample was CD4+ or CD8+ T cells sorted from blood, taken in a trial of the OX40 agonist ivuxolimab. Receptors were obtained from an adult with an advanced solid tumor such as melanoma, head and neck, liver or kidney cancer.

The chain joins TRBV6-1 to TRBJ1-1; a possible D gene is TRBD1 (6 bases). The germline V gene has CDR1 MNHNS and CDR2 SASEGT. Trimming left V 4 bases short and J 1 base short, with 7 bases between. The CDR3 contains 13 residues. CDR3 sequence: CASSVDRNTEAFF. The CDR3, as DNA: TGTGCCAGCAGTGTGGACAGGAACACTGAAGCTTTCTTT.

This chain connects TRBV10-2 to TRBJ2-2; 8 positions match TRBD2. The trim removed 6 bases at V and 5 bases at J, leaving 8 bases unmatched. Germline V gene sequence: CDR1 WSHSY, CDR2 SAAADI. CDR3 length equals 15 residues. The CDR3 DNA reads TGCGCCAGCAGGGGGAGCGGGAGCAAGACCGGGGAGCTGTTTTTT. Protein sequence: CASRGSGSKTGELFF.

The DNA for the CDR3 is TGTGCCAGCTCGGACGGAGGGTTTCAGCCCCAGCATTTT. Amino acid sequence: CASSDGGFQPQHF. The chain has TRBV18 and TRBJ1-5; D not resolved. Trimming pared 6 bases from V and 6 bases from J, leaving 12 bases between. CDR3 length: 13 amino acids. The germline gives CDR1 KGHSH, CDR2 LQKENI.

The CDR3 sequence is CASSPRTGGNYEQYF. The CDR3 DNA is TGCGCCAGCAGCCCCAGGACAGGGGGAAACTACGAGCAGTACTTC. V is TRBV5-1 and J is TRBJ2-7, with 10 nucleotides matching TRBD1. Germline trimming cut 4 bases from V and 3 bases from J; bases unmatched to any gene: 7. There are 15 residues in the CDR3. Germline values: CDR1 SGHRS, CDR2 YFSETQ.

V usage is TRBV2 and J usage is TRBJ1-5; no clear D gene. CDR1 is SNHLY and CDR2 is FYNNEI in the germline V gene. V was clipped by 4 bases and J by 3 bases, with 7 bases between them. The CDR3 consists of 13 residues. CDR3 in DNA: TGTGCCAGCAGTGCCGGGTTCAATCAGCCCCAGCATTTT. Protein product: CASSAGFNQPQHF. The variable domain in full, completed from reference TRBV2 and TRBJ1-5, reads EPEVTQTPSHQVTQMGQEVILRCVPISNHLYFYWYRQILGQKVEFLVSFYNNEISEKSEIFDDQFSVERPDGSNFTLKIRSTKLEDSAMYFCASSAGFNQPQHFGDGTRLSIL.

The rearrangement joins TRBV6-6 to TRBJ1-1; perhaps TRBD1 as D (6 bases). The germline CDR1 and CDR2 sequences are MNHNY and SVGAGI (reference sequence). The CDR3 consists of 13 residues. Trimming removed 6 bases at V and 0 bases at J, with 8 bases between. CDR3 residues: CASRRTVNTEAFF. The CDR3 DNA reads as TGTGCCAGCAGAAGGACAGTGAACACTGAAGCTTTCTTT.

The DNA of the CDR3 is TGTGCCAGTAGTTCCGGACAGGGCAATACGCAGTATTTT. Translation gives CASSSGQGNTQYF. This sequence joins TRBV19 and TRBJ2-3; TRBD1 aligns across 8 bases. The CDR3 is 13 amino acids. J was trimmed by 7 bases and V by 5 bases; bases with no gene match: 5. Germline CDR1 is LNHDA and CDR2 is SQIVND (reference sequence).

J is TRBJ2-3 and V is TRBV4-1, with 10 bases matching TRBD2. Per germline, CDR1 MGHRA and CDR2 YSYEKL. The CDR3 covers 18 residues. The V segment lost 0 bases and the J segment 2 bases; nucleotides outside the gene matches: 8. The CDR3 DNA sequence: TGCGCCAGCAGCCAAGAACCCCCACTAGCGGGATTCACAGATACGCAGTATTTT. Residues: CASSQEPPLAGFTDTQYF.

V is TRBV28 and J is TRBJ2-3, with D possibly TRBD1 on 5 matching bases. The V gene lost 1 base and the J gene lost 3 bases, with 8 bases spanning the gap. Per germline, CDR1 MDHEN and CDR2 SYDVKM. The CDR3 is 14 amino acids. The CDR3: CASSLFGATDTQYF. The CDR3, as DNA: TGTGCCAGCAGTTTATTTGGGGCAACAGATACGCAGTATTTT.

The chain combines TRBV15 with TRBJ2-1; 8 bases agree with TRBD2. This CDR3 has 17 residues. V shed 1 base and J 5 bases; nucleotides not matched to a gene: 10. CDR1 is LNHNV and CDR2 is YYDKDF in the germline V gene (reference sequence). CDR3 loop: CATSRGGLALKNNEQFF. CDR3 coding DNA: TGTGCCACCAGCAGAGGAGGACTAGCTCTAAAAAACAATGAGCAGTTCTTC.

This chain connects TRBV28 to TRBJ2-2; 11 nucleotides agree with TRBD1. The V and J ends lost 6 bases and 5 bases, in that order; junction bases with no gene match: 5. Germline values: CDR1 MDHEN, CDR2 SYDVKM. The CDR3 covers 15 residues. The CDR3 region is CASRWDRGMTGELFF. CDR3 nucleotide sequence: TGTGCCAGCAGGTGGGACAGGGGGATGACCGGGGAGCTGTTTTTT.

The genes are TRBV7-9 and TRBJ1-2; D possibly corresponds to TRBD1 (6 bases). The CDR3 spans 14 residues. Germline CDR1 reads SEHNR; CDR2 reads FQNEAQ (reference sequence). The V gene lost 7 bases and the J gene lost 6 bases, with 18 bases spanning the gap. The CDR3 DNA sequence: TGTGCCAGCACCATTCTAAGGGGGGGTAATGGCTACACCTTC. Its translation: CASTILRGGNGYTF.

The chain links TRBV10-3 to TRBJ1-2; D might be TRBD1 (5 bases). Germline CDR1 ENHRY, CDR2 SYGVKD. The CDR3 is made up of 18 amino acids. V dropped 0 bases and J dropped 4 bases, with 21 bases sitting between them. DNA of the CDR3: TGTGCCATCAGTGAGTCGATAACCAGGGCTTCCTCAGCCTATGGCTACACCTTC. Its translation: CAISESITRASSAYGYTF.

The chain recombines TRBV6-5 with TRBJ2-2, with a possible D match to TRBD1 (6 bases). There are 13 residues in the CDR3. CDR1 and CDR2 (germline): MNHEY, SVGAGI. V was shortened by 0 bases and J by 7 bases, with 6 bases between the two germline ends. As DNA, the CDR3 is TGTGCCAGCAGTTACTCGACAGGCGGGGAGCTGTTTTTT. This gives the protein CASSYSTGGELFF.

This clone came up once. The chain couples TRBV5-6 to TRBJ1-3, with D possibly being TRBD1 (6 bases). In germline, CDR1 is SGHDT, CDR2 YYEEEE. V lost 3 bases to trimming and J lost 0 bases, with 13 bases between them. This CDR3 comprises 16 residues. In nucleotides, the CDR3 is TGTGCCAGCAGCTCCAGGGGTGGTTACTCTGGAAACACCATATATTTT. This codes for CASSSRGGYSGNTIYF.

This chain joins TRBV7-9 and TRBJ1-4; TRBD1 matches 9 bases. The CDR3 is 17 amino acids. Trimming cost V 5 bases and J 8 bases; bases outside gene matches: 15. In germline, CDR1 is SEHNR, CDR2 FQNEAQ (reference sequence). Here the CDR3 reads CASSRPGQGWGREKLFF. The CDR3 DNA reads as TGTGCCAGCAGCCGGCCGGGACAGGGCTGGGGTCGGGAAAAACTGTTTTTT.

The chain has TRBV11-3 and TRBJ2-7; TRBD2 is a possible D gene (6 bases). Germline values: CDR1 SGHNT, CDR2 YENEEA. The V end was cut by 5 bases, the J end by 0 bases, with 14 bases between. The length of the CDR3 is 15 residues. CDR3 sequence reads: CASSARLEPSYEQYF. CDR3 coding DNA: TGTGCCAGCAGCGCCCGACTAGAGCCCTCCTACGAGCAGTACTTC.